A selection of T cell receptor beta chains follows, all from one sample in a study of blood T cell repertoires in COVID-19. Sequencing was performed with immunoSEQ multiplex PCR; in TCRdb, only in-frame clones are kept and a portion is missing. The sample holds 350,000 to 500,000 clones; about 87% are singletons and the top ten take roughly 0.76%. The sample taken for sequencing was peripheral blood. All receptors derive from a man between 18 and 35 years old with COVID-19, enrolled during active disease. Each CDR3 is given with its conserved first and last residue. The D gene is left open where the match is weak. Clone size, where shown, is once, few, many, or a class for clones that have expanded.

j_gene,abundance,v_gene,d_gene,CDR3aa,CDR3nt
TRBJ2-6,NA,TRBV30,NA,CAWSFVGANVLTF,TGTGCCTGGAGTTTCGTGGGGGCCAACGTCCTGACTTTC
TRBJ1-1,NA,TRBV2,NA,CASSHHDPGTRNTEAFF,TGTGCCAGCAGTCACCATGACCCGGGGACAAGGAACACTGAAGCTTTCTTT
TRBJ2-1,NA,TRBV27,TRBD2,CASSSSGGTYNEQFF,TGTGCCAGCAGCAGTAGCGGGGGTACCTACAATGAGCAGTTCTTC
TRBJ2-2,NA,TRBV30,NA,CARGGQTNTGELFF,TGTGCCCGTGGTGGACAGACGAACACCGGGGAGCTGTTTTTT
TRBJ2-3,NA,TRBV5-1,NA,CASSLPSTDTQYF,TGCGCCAGCAGCTTGCCTTCCACAGATACGCAGTATTTT
TRBJ2-2,once,TRBV6-5,TRBD2,CASSPGGHTGELFF,TGTGCCAGCAGCCCGGGGGGGCACACCGGGGAGCTGTTTTTT
TRBJ1-2,once,TRBV27,NA,CASSPSPATGLYGYTF,TGTGCCAGCAGTCCCTCCCCCGCGACAGGACTCTATGGCTACACCTTC
TRBJ2-1,NA,TRBV6-5,TRBD1,CASSRTGLGNEQFF,TGTGCCAGCAGTAGGACAGGGTTGGGCAATGAGCAGTTCTTC
TRBJ2-1,once,TRBV7-2,TRBD2,CASRPPGGRDYNEQFF,TGTGCCAGCAGACCCCCTGGCGGGAGAGATTACAATGAGCAGTTCTTC
TRBJ1-5,NA,TRBV7-6,NA,CASSRGGVGQPQHF,TGTGCCAGCAGCCGGGGGGGGGTAGGACAGCCCCAGCATTTT